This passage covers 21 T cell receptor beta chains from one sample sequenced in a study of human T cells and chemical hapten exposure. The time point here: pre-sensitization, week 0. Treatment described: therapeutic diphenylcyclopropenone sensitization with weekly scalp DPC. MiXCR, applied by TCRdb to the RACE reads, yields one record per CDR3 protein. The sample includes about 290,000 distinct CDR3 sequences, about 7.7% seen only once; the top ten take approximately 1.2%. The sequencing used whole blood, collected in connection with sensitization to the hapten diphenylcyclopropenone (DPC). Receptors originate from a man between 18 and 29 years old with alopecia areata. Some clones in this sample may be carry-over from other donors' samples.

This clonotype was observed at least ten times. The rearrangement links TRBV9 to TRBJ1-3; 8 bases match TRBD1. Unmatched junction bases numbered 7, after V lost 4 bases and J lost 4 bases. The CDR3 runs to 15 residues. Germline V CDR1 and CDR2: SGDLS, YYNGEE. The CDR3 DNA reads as TGTGCCAGCAGCCAGGGGACAGGCTCAGGAAACACCATATATTTT. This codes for CASSQGTGSGNTIYF.

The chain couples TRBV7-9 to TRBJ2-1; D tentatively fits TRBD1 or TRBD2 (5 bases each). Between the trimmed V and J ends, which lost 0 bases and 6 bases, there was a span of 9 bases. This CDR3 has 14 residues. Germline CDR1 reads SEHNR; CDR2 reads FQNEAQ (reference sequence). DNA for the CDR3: TGTGCCAGCAGCTTAGCGGGGGTGCGCAATGAGCAGTTCTTC. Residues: CASSLAGVRNEQFF.

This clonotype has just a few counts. The CDR3 loop is CASSASTEMDGYTF. DNA for the CDR3: TGTGCCAGCAGCGCGAGTACAGAAATGGATGGCTACACCTTC. This sequence joins TRBV9 and TRBJ1-2; D remains ambiguous. CDR3 length equals 14 residues. In germline, CDR1 is SGDLS, CDR2 YYNGEE. Trimming removed 3 bases from V and 6 bases from J, with 15 bases in between.

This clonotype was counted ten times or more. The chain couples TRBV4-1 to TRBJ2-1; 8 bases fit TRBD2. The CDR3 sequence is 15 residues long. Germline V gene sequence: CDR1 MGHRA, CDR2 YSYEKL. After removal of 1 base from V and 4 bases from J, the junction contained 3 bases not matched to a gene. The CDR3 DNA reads TGCGCCAGCAGCCAAGGGCGGGGGGCTTACAATGAGCAGTTCTTC. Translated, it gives CASSQGRGAYNEQFF.

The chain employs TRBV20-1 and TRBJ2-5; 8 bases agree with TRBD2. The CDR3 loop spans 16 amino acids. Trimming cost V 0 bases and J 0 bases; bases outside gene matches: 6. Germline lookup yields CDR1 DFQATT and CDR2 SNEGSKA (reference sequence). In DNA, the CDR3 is TGCAGTGCTAGAGAGGTGGCTAGCGGGTACCAAGAGACCCAGTACTTC. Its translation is CSAREVASGYQETQYF.

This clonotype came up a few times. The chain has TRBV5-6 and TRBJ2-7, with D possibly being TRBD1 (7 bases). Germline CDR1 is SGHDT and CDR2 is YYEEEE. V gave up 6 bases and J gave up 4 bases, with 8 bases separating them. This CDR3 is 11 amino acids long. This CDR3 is CASTGGYEQYV. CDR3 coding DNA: TGTGCCAGCACAGGGGGGTACGAGCAGTACGTC.

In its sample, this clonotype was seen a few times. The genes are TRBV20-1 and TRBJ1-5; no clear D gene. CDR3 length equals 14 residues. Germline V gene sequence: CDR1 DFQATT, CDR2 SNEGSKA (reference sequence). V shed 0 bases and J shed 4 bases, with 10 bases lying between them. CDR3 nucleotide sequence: TGCAGTGCTAGAGAGGGCCGCAGGAATCAGCCCCAGCATTTT. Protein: CSAREGRRNQPQHF.

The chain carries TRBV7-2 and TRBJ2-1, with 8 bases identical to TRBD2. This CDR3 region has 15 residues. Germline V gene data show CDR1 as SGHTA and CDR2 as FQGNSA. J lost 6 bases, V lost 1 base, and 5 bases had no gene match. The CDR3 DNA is TGTGCCAGCAGCTTAGAGTCCGGGGGGGGCAATGAGCAGTTCTTC. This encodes CASSLESGGGNEQFF.

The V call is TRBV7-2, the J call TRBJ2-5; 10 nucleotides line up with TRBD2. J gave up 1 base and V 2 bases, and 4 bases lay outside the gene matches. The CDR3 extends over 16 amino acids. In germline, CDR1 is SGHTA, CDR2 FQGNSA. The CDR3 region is CASSLFLAGAQETQYF. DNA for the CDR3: TGTGCCAGCAGCTTATTCCTAGCGGGGGCCCAAGAGACCCAGTACTTC. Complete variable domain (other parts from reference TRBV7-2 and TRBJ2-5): GAGVSQSPSNKVTEKGKDVELRCDPISGHTALYWYRQSLGQGLEFLIYFQGNSAPDKSGLPSDRFSAERTGGSVSTLTIQRTQQEDSAVYLCASSLFLAGAQETQYFGPGTRLLVL.

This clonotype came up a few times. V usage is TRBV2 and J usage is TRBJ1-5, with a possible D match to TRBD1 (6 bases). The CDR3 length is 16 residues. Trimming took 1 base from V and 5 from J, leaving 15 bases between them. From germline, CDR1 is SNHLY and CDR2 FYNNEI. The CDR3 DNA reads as TGTGCCAGCAGTGAAGAGGCACAGGGCGGGTATCAGCCCCAGCATTTT. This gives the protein CASSEEAQGGYQPQHF.

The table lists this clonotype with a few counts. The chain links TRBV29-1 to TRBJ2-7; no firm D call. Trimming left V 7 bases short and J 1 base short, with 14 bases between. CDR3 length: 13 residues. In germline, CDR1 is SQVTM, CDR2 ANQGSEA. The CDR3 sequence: CSAEGRASYEQYF. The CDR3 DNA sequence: TGCAGCGCCGAAGGCCGGGCTTCCTACGAGCAGTACTTC.

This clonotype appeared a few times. CDR3 in DNA: TGCGCCAGCAGCCAAGATGGGGGCAGGGGAGGCGCTGGGGCCAACGTCCTGACTTTC. It translates to CASSQDGGRGGAGANVLTF. The chain is built from TRBV4-3 and TRBJ2-6; D possibly uses TRBD1 or TRBD2 (6 bases each). Trimming shortened V by 0 bases and J by 2 bases, and 17 bases separated the two germline ends. CDR1 is LGHNA, CDR2 YSLEER, per germline. The CDR3 totals 19 residues.

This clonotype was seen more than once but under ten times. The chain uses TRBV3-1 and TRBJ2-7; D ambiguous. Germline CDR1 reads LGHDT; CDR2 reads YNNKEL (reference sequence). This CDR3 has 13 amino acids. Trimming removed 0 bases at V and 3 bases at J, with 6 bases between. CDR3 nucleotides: TGTGCCAGCAGCCAAGATCCTAACTACGAGCAGTACGTC. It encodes CASSQDPNYEQYV.

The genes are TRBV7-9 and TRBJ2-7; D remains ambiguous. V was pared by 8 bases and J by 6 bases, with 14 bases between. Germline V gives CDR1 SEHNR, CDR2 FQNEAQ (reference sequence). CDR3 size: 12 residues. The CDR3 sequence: CASGVNWIEQYF. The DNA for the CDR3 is TGTGCCAGCGGCGTGAATTGGATCGAGCAGTACTTC.

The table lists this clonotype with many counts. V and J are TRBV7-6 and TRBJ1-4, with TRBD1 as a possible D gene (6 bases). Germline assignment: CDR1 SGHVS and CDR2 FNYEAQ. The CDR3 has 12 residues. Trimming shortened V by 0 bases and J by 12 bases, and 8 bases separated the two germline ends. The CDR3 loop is CASSLAGGQLFF. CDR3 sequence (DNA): TGTGCCAGCAGCTTAGCCGGGGGGCAACTGTTTTTT.

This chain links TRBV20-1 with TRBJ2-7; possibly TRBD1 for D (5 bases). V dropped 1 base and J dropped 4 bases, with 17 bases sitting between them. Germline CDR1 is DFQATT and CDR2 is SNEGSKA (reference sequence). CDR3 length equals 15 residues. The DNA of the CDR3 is TGCAGTGCTAGAGCCCCCCCGACAGAACGATACGAGCAGTACTTC. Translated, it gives CSARAPPTERYEQYF.

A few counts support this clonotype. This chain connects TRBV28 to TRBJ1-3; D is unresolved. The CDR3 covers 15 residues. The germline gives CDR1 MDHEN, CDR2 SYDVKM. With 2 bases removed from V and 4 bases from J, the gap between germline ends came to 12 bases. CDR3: CASSLGQLYGNTIYF. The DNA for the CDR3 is TGTGCCAGCAGTTTAGGTCAGTTGTACGGAAACACCATATATTTT.

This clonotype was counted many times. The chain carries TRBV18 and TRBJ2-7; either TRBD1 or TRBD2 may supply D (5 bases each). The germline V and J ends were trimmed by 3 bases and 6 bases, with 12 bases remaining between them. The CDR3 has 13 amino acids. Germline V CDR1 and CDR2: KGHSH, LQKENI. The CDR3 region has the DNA TGTGCCAGCTCACCGGATCAGGGAGTCGAGCAGTACTTC. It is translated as CASSPDQGVEQYF.

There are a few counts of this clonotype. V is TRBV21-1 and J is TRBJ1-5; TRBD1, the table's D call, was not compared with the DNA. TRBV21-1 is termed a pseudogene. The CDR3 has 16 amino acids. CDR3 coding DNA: TGTGCCAGCAGCCCTGGGACGGCGTATAGCAATCAGCCCCAGCATTTT. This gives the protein CASSPGTAYSNQPQHF.

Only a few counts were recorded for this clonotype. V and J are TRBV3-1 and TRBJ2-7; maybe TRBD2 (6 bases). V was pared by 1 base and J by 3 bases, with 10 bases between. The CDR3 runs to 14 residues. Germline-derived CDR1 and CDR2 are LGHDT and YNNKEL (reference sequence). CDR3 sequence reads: CASSQGAGFYEQYF. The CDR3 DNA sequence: TGTGCCAGCAGCCAAGGGGCGGGGTTCTACGAGCAGTACTTC.

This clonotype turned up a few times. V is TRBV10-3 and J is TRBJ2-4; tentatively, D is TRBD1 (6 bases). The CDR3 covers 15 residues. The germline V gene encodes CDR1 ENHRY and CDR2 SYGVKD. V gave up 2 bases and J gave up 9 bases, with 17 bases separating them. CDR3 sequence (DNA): TGTGCCATCAGTGAGGCACAGGGCAGGGCGGGCATTCAGTACTTC. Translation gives CAISEAQGRAGIQYF.